One and the same sample provided the 20 T cell receptor beta chains below, sequenced in a study of cytomegalovirus exposure and HLA in healthy donors (TCRdb year 2017). The method behind the library was the immunoSEQ multiplex PCR assay. For the multiplex PCR, a mixture combining 60 forward primers for TCR Vbeta segments and 13 reverse primers for TCR Jbeta segments was used. TCRdb limited this immuneACCESS table to in-frame rearrangements with V and J called. A share of clones is missing; checked studies link under half to unresolved V genes, and the rest is unexplained. The sample table on file contains under 200,000 clones. The ten largest clones take up almost 6.5% of the sample. The sample consisted of PBMCs. The source is a man in his thirties or forties in good health and CMV-seronegative.

This CDR3 reads CASSGTEQETQYF. CDR3 nucleotide sequence: TGTGCCAGCAGTGGTACAGAACAAGAGACCCAGTACTTC. V gene TRBV2 combines with J gene TRBJ2-5; D remains ambiguous. The V end lost 4 bases, the J end lost 2 bases, and 8 bases lay between the germline ends. The germline CDR1 and CDR2 sequences are SNHLY and FYNNEI. This CDR3 is built from 13 residues.

On this clone itself: This CDR3 is also generated by other DNA sequences in the sample. V and J are TRBV7-2 and TRBJ1-5; D is ambiguous. The CDR3 covers 13 residues. V was shortened by 2 bases and J by 3 bases, with 5 bases between the two germline ends. CDR1 and CDR2 (germline): SGHTA, FQGNSA. CDR3 coding DNA: TGTGCCAGCAGCTTAACAGCCAATCAGCCCCAGCATTTT. Protein product: CASSLTANQPQHF.

The chain joins TRBV4-1 to TRBJ1-4; no reliable D call. The V end lost 0 bases, the J end lost 2 bases, and 10 bases lay between the germline ends. Germline CDR1 reads MGHRA; CDR2 reads YSYEKL. The CDR3 is 16 residues long. CDR3 residues: CASSQERASTNEKLFF. The CDR3 DNA sequence: TGCGCCAGCAGCCAAGAGAGGGCGTCGACTAATGAAAAACTGTTTTTT.

On this clone: Within the sample, other DNA sequences also encode this same CDR3. V usage is TRBV18 and J usage is TRBJ2-1; 8 bases line up with TRBD2. The V and J ends lost 1 base and 4 bases, in that order; junction bases with no gene match: 3. This CDR3 region has 15 residues. Germline CDR1 and CDR2: KGHSH and LQKENI. The DNA for the CDR3 is TGTGCCAGCTCACCACGGACTAGCAGTTACAATGAGCAGTTCTTC. This codes for CASSPRTSSYNEQFF. Full variable domain (outside the CDR3, taken from reference TRBV18 and TRBJ2-1): NAGVMQNPRHLVRRRGQEARLRCSPMKGHSHVYWYRQLPEEGLKFMVYLQKENIIDESGMPKERFSAEFPKEGPSILRIQQVVRGDSAAYFCASSPRTSSYNEQFFGPGTRLTVL.

V gene TRBV12-5 combines with J gene TRBJ2-1, with unresolved D. Germline CDR1 and CDR2: LGHNT and FRNRAP. CDR3 length: 16 amino acids. Trimming cost V 2 bases and J 0 bases, with 11 bases left between them. CDR3 in DNA: TGTGCTAGTGGTTTGCGGCTAGTAAGCTCCTACAATGAGCAGTTCTTC. Protein: CASGLRLVSSYNEQFF.

V and J are TRBV4-1 and TRBJ2-7; 10 bases align to TRBD2. With V trimmed by 3 bases and J by 1 base, 6 bases remained unmatched. The CDR3 totals 16 residues. CDR1 is MGHRA and CDR2 is YSYEKL in the germline V gene. The chain's CDR3 is CASSHLRTSGSYEQYF. CDR3 nucleotide sequence: TGCGCCAGCAGCCACCTCAGGACTAGCGGTTCCTACGAGCAGTACTTC.

The J gene is TRBJ1-2, the V gene TRBV28; 7 nucleotides agree with TRBD1. J gave up 6 bases and V 2 bases, and 9 bases lay outside the gene matches. From germline, CDR1 is MDHEN and CDR2 SYDVKM. The CDR3 consists of 15 residues. The CDR3 spells CASSLGSGGFDGYTF. The CDR3, as DNA: TGTGCCAGCAGTTTAGGGTCAGGGGGTTTCGATGGCTACACCTTC.

This chain joins TRBV7-8 and TRBJ1-4; D may be TRBD1 (6 bases). The V gene's germline CDR1 is SGHVS and CDR2 FQNEAQ. The ends were cut back, 5 bases at V and 5 bases at J, with 9 bases in the middle. The CDR3 is 13 amino acids. CDR3 residues: CASSIDRNEKLFF. CDR3 nucleotide sequence: TGTGCCAGCAGCATCGACAGGAATGAAAAACTGTTTTTT.

The J gene is TRBJ2-7, the V gene TRBV27, with TRBD1 identical over 10 bases. The germline V gene has CDR1 MNHEY and CDR2 SMNVEV (reference sequence). The CDR3 totals 14 residues. V lost 5 bases and J lost 4; bases outside the gene matches: 5. As DNA, the CDR3 is TGTGCCAGCAGTCCCCGACAGGGGGCTTACGAGCAGTACTTC. Amino acid sequence: CASSPRQGAYEQYF.

The chain couples TRBV4-1 to TRBJ2-1, with 8 bases fitting TRBD1. The length of the CDR3 is 16 residues. Germline CDR1 reads MGHRA; CDR2 reads YSYEKL. V was pared by 2 bases and J by 5 bases, with 8 bases of the junction left unmatched. In DNA form, the CDR3 reads TGCGCCAGCAGCCAACTAACGGGACAGGCGAACAATGAGCAGTTCTTC. It is translated as CASSQLTGQANNEQFF.

The V gene is TRBV10-1, the J gene TRBJ2-3; 10 bases align to TRBD1. The junction had 7 bases not matched to a gene; V was cut back by 6 bases and J by 10 bases. The germline gives CDR1 WNHNN, CDR2 SYGVQD (reference sequence). The CDR3 is 13 residues long. CDR3 amino acids: CASRPSGTGAQYF. The DNA for the CDR3 is TGCGCCAGCAGACCTTCCGGGACAGGGGCGCAGTATTTT.

V is TRBV5-1 and J is TRBJ2-5; a weak D match, TRBD2 (6 bases). Trimming took 1 base from V and 1 from J, leaving 8 bases between them. This CDR3 is built from 14 residues. Germline-derived CDR1 and CDR2 are SGHRS and YFSETQ. The CDR3 sequence is CASSLRGGQETQYF. CDR3 nucleotide sequence: TGCGCCAGCAGCTTGAGGGGAGGCCAAGAGACCCAGTACTTC.

The chain uses TRBV7-2 and TRBJ1-5; TRBD1 agrees at 8 bases. Trimming cost V 4 bases and J 1 base; bases outside gene matches: 3. Germline V lookup: CDR1 SGHTA, CDR2 FQGNSA. This CDR3 has 15 amino acids. CDR3 coding DNA: TGTGCCAGCAGCTCAGGGGGCGCGAGCAATCAGCCCCAGCATTTT. Its translation is CASSSGGASNQPQHF.

This rearrangement joins TRBV19 to TRBJ1-2; a possible D gene is TRBD1 (6 bases). With 8 bases removed from V and 10 bases from J, the gap between germline ends came to 23 bases. CDR1 LNHDA and CDR2 SQIVND come from the germline V gene (reference sequence). The CDR3 runs 14 residues. As DNA, the CDR3 is TGTGCCAGTTCCTCCCATTCCGGGACACAGACCTACACCTTC. Translated: CASSSHSGTQTYTF.

The genes are TRBV19 and TRBJ2-1; a weak D match, TRBD1 (8 bases). V was trimmed by 3 bases and J by 3 bases, leaving 15 bases between them. This CDR3 is built from 16 residues. Germline-derived CDR1 and CDR2 are LNHDA and SQIVND (reference sequence). This chain's CDR3 is CASSIRGDRRYNEQFF. The CDR3 DNA reads TGTGCCAGTAGTATTCGGGGGGACAGGCGCTACAATGAGCAGTTCTTC. The full variable domain, its missing parts supplied by reference TRBV19 and TRBJ2-1, is DGGITQSPKYLFRKEGQNVTLSCEQNLNHDAMYWYRQDPGQGLRLIYYSQIVNDFQKGDIAEGYSVSREKKESFPLTVTSAQKNPTAFYLCASSIRGDRRYNEQFFGPGTRLTVL.

The chain joins TRBV4-1 to TRBJ2-5; 15 bases fit TRBD2. This CDR3 spans 19 amino acids. Germline values: CDR1 MGHRA, CDR2 YSYEKL. With V trimmed by 3 bases and J by 5 bases, 13 bases remained unmatched. CDR3 DNA sequence: TGCGCCAGCAGCCAGACCCTCCCCGGGACTAGCGGGAGGATGGAGACCCAGTACTTC. Translation gives CASSQTLPGTSGRMETQYF.

J is TRBJ1-1 and V is TRBV7-9; D perhaps matches TRBD1 (6 bases). The V and J ends lost 2 bases and 0 bases respectively, with 10 bases between them. CDR1 SEHNR and CDR2 FQNEAQ come from the germline V gene (reference sequence). This CDR3 spans 15 amino acids. CDR3 DNA sequence: TGTGCCAGCAGCTTATCAGGACAGATGAACACTGAAGCTTTCTTT. The encoded protein is CASSLSGQMNTEAFF.

Worth noting for this clone: Other DNA sequences in this sample translate to the same CDR3. This chain connects TRBV5-1 to TRBJ2-7, with D possibly being TRBD1 (5 bases). Germline V gene data show CDR1 as SGHRS and CDR2 as YFSETQ. The CDR3 contains 12 residues. V lost 7 bases and J lost 0, with 8 bases in between. The CDR3 coding sequence is TGCGCCAGCGGCAGGGACTCCTACGAGCAGTACTTC. This sequence encodes CASGRDSYEQYF.

On this clone: One end of the junction does not line up with germline, which may come from a read error. The rearrangement links TRBV19 to TRBJ2-7, with a possible D match to TRBD1 (5 bases). Germline loops: CDR1 LNHDA, CDR2 SQIVND (reference sequence). The CDR3 is 14 amino acids. This CDR3 reads CASSNHGGADRPDF. Here the CDR3 DNA reads TGTGCCAGTAGTAATCACGGTGGGGCGGATCGTCCGGACTTC.

The chain recombines TRBV7-3 with TRBJ2-1; 8 nucleotides line up with TRBD2. The J segment lost 10 bases and the V segment lost 5 bases, leaving 13 bases of the junction unmatched. CDR1 is SGHTA and CDR2 is FQGTGA in the germline V gene. The CDR3 is 15 amino acids. The CDR3 is CASSSSGTAEREQFF. The CDR3 DNA is TGTGCCAGCAGCAGTAGCGGGACGGCCGAGAGGGAGCAGTTCTTC.